A single TCR beta chain is shown here with its context. Antigen unknown. As it was prepared, the TCRbeta library received unique molecular identifiers. TCRdb passed the PCR reads through MiXCR, listing each CDR3 protein once. This table has approximately 430,000 distinct CDR3 sequences, around 16% appearing once. This sample was taken from a study of T-cell reconstitution after alpha-beta-depleted transplantation in children. Notes on the study in general: Several hundred graft clones that had expanded were reportedly the source of alpha-beta T cells about two months after transplant. Surviving recipient T cells and thymic progenitors underlay high day-60 TCRbeta diversity in some patients. T-cell numbers and diversity, one year after transplant, stemmed largely from T cells that were newly produced.

Sequences were derived from PBMCs, mostly from graft donor cells, sampled 360 days after TCRalphabeta/CD19-depleted stem cell transplant. The TCR was taken from a boy less than two years old who had a stem cell transplant for Wiskott-Aldrich syndrome, so the T cells may come from the graft donor.

CDR3 in amino acids: CSVESGLATDTQYF. CDR3 sequence (DNA): TGCAGCGTTGAATCTGGACTCGCCACAGATACGCAGTATTTT. The chain couples TRBV29-1 to TRBJ2-3; tentative D call: TRBD2 (5 bases). The germline CDR1 and CDR2 sequences are SQVTM and ANQGSEA. The ends were cut back, 2 bases at V and 2 bases at J, with 11 bases in the middle. The CDR3 runs to 14 residues.